The clone carrying this TCR beta chain was counted a few times. Its target is not known. The sample is drawn from a study of spatial heterogeneity in lung cancer. Stated time point: sample taken at primary tumor resection. MiXCR was run by TCRdb on the 5' RACE reads, yielding one entry per CDR3 protein. The sample has 3,000 to 5,000 distinct CDR3 sequences; 35% to 45% are singletons. The J segment lost 5 bases and the V segment lost 1 base, leaving 4 bases of the junction unmatched. CDR1 SGHRS and CDR2 YFSETQ come from the germline V gene. The CDR3 has 14 amino acids. Overall study results and limits: In tumors, expanded intratumoral alpha and beta TCR counts tracked mutation counts.

This sample comprised lung tumor tissue, obtained at surgery. The clonotype originates from a male donor with early-stage non-small cell lung cancer. This sequence joins TRBV5-1 and TRBJ2-5, with 8 positions matching TRBD2. CDR3 in DNA: TGCGCCAGCAGCTTGATAGCGGGAAAGGAGACCCAGTACTTC. As protein: CASSLIAGKETQYF.